Described below is a single TCR beta chain sequence and its context. One end of the junction does not line up with germline, which may come from a read error. The data belong to a study of blood T cell repertoires in COVID-19. Generated by immunoSEQ multiplex PCR, the TCRdb table keeps only in-frame clones and is missing some. The table lists tens of thousands of clones, approximately 90% of them singletons, with roughly 3.8% in the top ten. This CDR3 is 14 amino acids long. From germline, CDR1 is SGHTA and CDR2 FQGNSA. Patients from Seattle were sampled longitudinally, starting during active infection.

The chain couples TRBV7-2 to TRBJ2-5; 14 nucleotides agree with TRBD2. The specimen sequenced was peripheral blood. The receptor was derived from a man in his forties with COVID-19, enrolled during active disease. CDR3 protein: CASSLGLAGGTGDF. As DNA, the CDR3 is TGTGCCAGCAGCTTAGGACTAGCGGGGGGGACGGGGGACTTC.